These T cell receptor beta chains were read from a single sample in a study of cytomegalovirus exposure and HLA in healthy donors. Measured with immunoSEQ multiplex PCR; TCRdb has only the in-frame clones, and not every one. The sample shows some 170,000 clones, 75% to 90% of them seen only once. The sequenced material came from PBMCs. The receptors here all came from a woman under 30 in good health and CMV-seronegative. The CDR3 runs from the conserved cysteine through the conserved F or W. Each record gives: D gene, J gene, V gene, clone size, CDR3 protein, CDR3 DNA. D genes are given only for firm matches. Not every row has a clone size; where given, it reads once, few, many or a size class.

TRBD2 TRBJ2-4 TRBV9 NA CASSPRGPLRGDIQYF TGTGCCAGCAGCCCACGAGGACCCCTCCGGGGGGACATTCAGTACTTC
TRBD2 TRBJ2-1 TRBV7-9 NA CASSQLAAYNEQFF TGTGCCAGCAGCCAACTAGCGGCCTACAATGAGCAGTTCTTC
TRBD2 TRBJ2-3 TRBV4-2 NA CASSQLAGGQDTQYF TGTGCCAGCAGCCAACTAGCGGGGGGGCAAGATACGCAGTATTTT
NA TRBJ1-3 TRBV6-1 NA CASSEFTGGQGNTIYF TGTGCCAGCAGTGAATTTACGGGGGGGCAGGGAAACACCATATATTTT
NA TRBJ2-3 TRBV5-6 NA CASSLRGGGTDTQYF TGTGCCAGCAGCTTAAGGGGAGGAGGCACAGATACGCAGTATTTT
NA TRBJ1-2 TRBV27 NA CASSLSGGLYGYTF TGTGCCAGCAGTTTATCAGGGGGTCTCTATGGCTACACCTTC
NA TRBJ1-2 TRBV28 few CASSFWGPANYGYTF TGTGCCAGCAGTTTTTGGGGCCCAGCTAACTATGGCTACACCTTC
TRBD2 TRBJ2-1 TRBV29-1 NA CSVATSGRIGEQFF TGCAGCGTAGCTACTAGCGGGAGGATCGGTGAGCAGTTCTTC
TRBD1 TRBJ1-4 TRBV2 once CASIWDRHNEKLFF TGTGCCAGCATTTGGGACAGACATAATGAAAAACTGTTTTTT
NA TRBJ2-2 TRBV5-1 NA CASSLESSGELFF TGCGCCAGCAGCTTGGAGTCCAGCGGGGAGCTGTTTTTT
NA TRBJ2-5 TRBV5-8 once CASTQDGTQETQYF TGTGCCAGCACACAGGACGGGACTCAAGAGACCCAGTACTTC
NA TRBJ1-2 TRBV21-1 NA CASSKVQGPGYTF TGTGCCAGCAGCAAAGTTCAGGGGCCTGGCTACACCTTC
TRBD1 TRBJ1-2 TRBV7-9 NA CASSLVTGASGYTF TGTGCCAGCAGCTTAGTAACAGGGGCGAGTGGCTACACCTTC
NA TRBJ1-3 TRBV11-2 few CASSLFLSSSGNTIYF TGTGCCAGCAGCCTATTTCTCTCGAGCTCTGGAAACACCATATATTTT
TRBD1 TRBJ2-1 TRBV6-5 NA CASSLDRGRYNEQFF TGTGCCAGCAGCCTAGACAGGGGCCGATACAATGAGCAGTTCTTC
NA TRBJ1-1 TRBV19 NA CASSIILTGEAFF TGTGCCAGTAGTATAATCTTGACAGGTGAAGCTTTCTTT
TRBD1 TRBJ1-2 TRBV6-5 NA CASSYRGQGNGYTF TGTGCCAGCAGTTACCGGGGACAGGGGAATGGCTACACCTTC
NA TRBJ1-4 TRBV7-9 NA CASSIRGTANEKLFF TGTGCCAGCAGCATTAGGGGTACAGCTAATGAAAAACTGTTTTTT
TRBD2 TRBJ2-1 TRBV7-3 NA CASSLSLAGEQFF TGTGCCAGCAGCTTGTCACTAGCGGGAGAGCAGTTCTTC
NA TRBJ2-7 TRBV5-1 NA CASSLTAGTTYEQYF TGCGCCAGCAGCTTGACGGCGGGTACGACCTACGAGCAGTACTTC
TRBD1 TRBJ1-1 TRBV5-1 medium-sized CASSLVMGQGAFF TGCGCCAGCAGCTTGGTTATGGGACAGGGGGCTTTCTTT
NA TRBJ1-1 TRBV6-1 NA CASSSGANRAFF TGTGCCAGCAGTTCAGGGGCGAACCGGGCTTTCTTT
NA TRBJ2-5 TRBV5-1 NA CASSRRDLETQYF TGCGCCAGCAGCCGGAGGGACTTAGAGACCCAGTACTTC
NA TRBJ2-7 TRBV2 NA CASSVDGYSYEQYF TGTGCCAGCAGTGTTGACGGGTACTCCTACGAGCAGTACTTC
NA TRBJ1-1 TRBV12-2 NA CASRFELTGNTEAFF TGTGCAAGTCGCTTCGAGTTGACAGGGAACACTGAAGCTTTCTTT
NA TRBJ2-7 TRBV6-6 NA CASRGGTYEQYF TGTGCCAGCAGGGGAGGAACCTACGAGCAGTACTTC